The TCR beta chain described here comes from a study of blood T cell repertoires in COVID-19. Study-level information: PBMCs, B-cell-depleted T cells, or T cells provided the cDNA or gDNA that made up the material.

In Seattle, patients joined the study during active infection and were tracked longitudinally. V dropped 2 bases and J dropped 4 bases, with 12 bases sitting between them. CDR3 length equals 14 residues. Germline CDR1 reads SGHNT; CDR2 reads YENEEA. The authors' processing: Scientists estimated how many nucleated cells there were by amplifying reference gene primers. Data came from immunoSEQ multiplex PCR; TCRdb stores just in-frame clones and leaves some out. From that table come the V and J calls and clone size; the DNA was used to work out D and trimming. The top ten clones hold about 11% of a sample with about 190,000 clones, about three quarters of them seen once.

Source material: peripheral blood. The chain carries TRBV11-3 and TRBJ2-7; weak D call: TRBD2 (7 bases). The sequence came from a woman at least 80 years old with COVID-19, enrolled during active disease. The CDR3 loop is CASSLREGVYEQYF. DNA for the CDR3: TGTGCCAGCAGCTTAAGGGAGGGGGTGTACGAGCAGTACTTC.